The next 14 T cell receptor beta chains were all read from a single sample in a study of cytomegalovirus exposure and HLA in healthy donors. Clones were sequenced by immunoSEQ multiplex PCR, and TCRdb holds only the in-frame ones, with some missing. The repertoire holds about 170,000 clones, around nine tenths seen once, with 2% to 3% in the top ten. Sequencing was carried out using PBMCs. The receptors shown here come from a man aged 18 to 29 in good health and CMV-seropositive.

This rearrangement joins TRBV19 to TRBJ1-1; a possible D gene is TRBD1 (5 bases). The CDR3 spans 14 residues. The V gene's germline CDR1 is LNHDA and CDR2 SQIVND (reference sequence). Between the trimmed V and J ends, which lost 7 bases and 0 bases, there was a span of 12 bases. CDR3 region: CASNVGRMNTEAFF. As DNA, the CDR3 is TGTGCCAGTAACGTGGGGCGTATGAACACTGAAGCTTTCTTT.

The chain employs TRBV6-5 and TRBJ1-2; weak D call: TRBD1 (5 bases). V lost 2 bases and J 8 bases, leaving 12 bases between the germline ends. The CDR3 length is 13 residues. Germline-derived CDR1 and CDR2 are MNHEY and SVGAGI. The CDR3 is CASSYGWGSGYTF. The CDR3 region has the DNA TGTGCCAGCAGTTACGGCTGGGGCTCCGGCTACACCTTC.

The V call is TRBV4-2, the J call TRBJ1-5; 12 bases are a match to TRBD1. This CDR3 region has 16 residues. Germline-derived CDR1 and CDR2 are LGHNA and YNFKEQ. After removal of 0 bases from V and 6 bases from J, the junction contained 3 bases not matched to a gene. The chain's CDR3 is CASSQEGTGGVQPQHF. The CDR3 bases are TGTGCCAGCAGCCAAGAGGGGACAGGGGGCGTTCAGCCCCAGCATTTT.

This chain connects TRBV19 to TRBJ1-3, with D perhaps TRBD1 (6 bases). CDR1 is LNHDA, CDR2 SQIVND, per germline (reference sequence). The CDR3 loop spans 12 amino acids. V gave up 10 bases and J gave up 0 bases, with 7 bases separating them. The CDR3 protein is CATGVSGNTIYF. Written as DNA, the CDR3 is TGTGCCACAGGGGTCTCTGGAAACACCATATATTTT. The full variable domain, rest sourced from reference TRBV19 and TRBJ1-3, is DGGITQSPKYLFRKEGQNVTLSCEQNLNHDAMYWYRQDPGQGLRLIYYSQIVNDFQKGDIAEGYSVSREKKESFPLTVTSAQKNPTAFYLCATGVSGNTIYFGEGSWLTVV.

The V call is TRBV9, the J call TRBJ1-3; 8 nucleotides agree with TRBD1. Germline CDR1 and CDR2: SGDLS and YYNGEE. J lost 3 bases, V lost 6 bases, and 8 bases had no gene match. This CDR3 contains 15 residues. CDR3 bases: TGTGCCAGCAATGGGCAGGGGGCAAGTGGAAACACCATATATTTT. It is translated as CASNGQGASGNTIYF.

This chain links TRBV23-1 with TRBJ1-1; possibly TRBD1 for D (6 bases). TRBV23-1 is an open reading frame whose function is uncertain. This CDR3 region has 13 residues. V lost 10 bases and J lost 8, with 20 bases in between. The CDR3 region has the DNA TGCGCCAAACCACCGGGACACTCCCGGGAAGCTTTCTTT. Translating gives CAKPPGHSREAFF.

CDR3 in DNA: TGTGCCAGCAGCTTAGGGGTGGAGTACGGGGAGCTGTTTTTT. Translated: CASSLGVEYGELFF. The chain joins TRBV7-6 to TRBJ2-2; D is undetermined. In germline, CDR1 is SGHVS, CDR2 FNYEAQ. The CDR3 totals 14 residues. V was clipped by 1 base and J by 7 bases, with 10 bases between them.

CDR3 nucleotide sequence: TGCGCCAGCAGCCAAGAATACAGGGAGGAGCAGTACTTC. It yields the protein CASSQEYREEQYF. J is TRBJ2-7 and V is TRBV4-3; maybe TRBD1 (6 bases). The ends were cut back, 0 bases at V and 7 bases at J, with 10 bases in the middle. Germline values: CDR1 LGHNA, CDR2 YSLEER. The CDR3 consists of 13 residues.

The sample holds one count of this clone. This sequence joins TRBV25-1 and TRBJ2-1, with 10 nucleotides matching TRBD1. The CDR3 runs 18 residues. CDR1 is MGHDK, CDR2 SYGVNS, per germline. With V trimmed by 3 bases and J by 7 bases, 15 bases remained unmatched. The CDR3 sequence is CASSDSRDRGLLGNEQFF. CDR3 coding DNA: TGTGCCAGCAGTGACTCCCGGGACAGGGGTTTATTAGGGAATGAGCAGTTCTTC.

DNA of the CDR3: TGTGCCAGCAGCTTGCAACAGCGGAAAAACACTGAAGCTTTCTTT. Its protein product is CASSLQQRKNTEAFF. This chain connects TRBV13 to TRBJ1-1; D is uncertain. Between the trimmed V and J ends, which lost 3 bases and 2 bases, there was a span of 13 bases. Germline assignment: CDR1 PRHDT and CDR2 FYEKMQ (reference sequence). The CDR3 totals 15 residues. Drawing the rest from reference TRBV13 and TRBJ1-1, the complete variable domain is AAGVIQSPRHLIKEKRETATLKCYPIPRHDTVYWYQQGPGQDPQFLISFYEKMQSDKGSIPDRFSAQQFSDYHSELNMSSLELGDSALYFCASSLQQRKNTEAFFGQGTRLTVV.

This clone is medium-sized (0.01 to 0.1%). This chain joins TRBV11-1 and TRBJ2-3; TRBD1 matches 7 bases. The CDR3 length is 15 residues. Germline trimming cut 5 bases from V and 2 bases from J; bases unmatched to any gene: 7. CDR1 is SGHAT, CDR2 FQDESV, per germline (reference sequence). Here the CDR3 reads CASSLTGQPTDTQYF. The CDR3 DNA is TGTGCCAGCAGCCTAACGGGACAGCCCACAGATACGCAGTATTTT.

The chain combines TRBV7-2 with TRBJ1-1; no definite D call. This CDR3 has 13 residues. Germline-derived CDR1 and CDR2 are SGHTA and FQGNSA. The V and J ends lost 5 bases and 4 bases respectively, with 11 bases between them. As DNA, the CDR3 is TGTGCCAGCAGCCCGAGTCCCGCCACTGAAGCTTTCTTT. Translated: CASSPSPATEAFF.

The V and J genes are TRBV5-6 and TRBJ2-5; 10 nucleotides align to TRBD1. V trimming: 1 base; J trimming: 1 base; junction bases outside the gene matches: 7. Germline CDR1 reads SGHDT; CDR2 reads YYEEEE. This CDR3 has 17 amino acids. The CDR3 nucleotides read TGTGCCAGCAGCTTGAGGACCGGGACAGGGGTCCAAGAGACCCAGTACTTC. The encoded protein is CASSLRTGTGVQETQYF.

This chain joins TRBV29-1 and TRBJ1-2, with D perhaps TRBD1 (5 bases). The CDR3 has 12 residues. V dropped 4 bases and J dropped 7 bases, with 13 bases sitting between them. Germline V gives CDR1 SQVTM, CDR2 ANQGSEA. The CDR3 here is CSVGRVRSGYTF. The CDR3 nucleotides read TGCAGCGTTGGCAGGGTACGAAGTGGCTACACCTTC.